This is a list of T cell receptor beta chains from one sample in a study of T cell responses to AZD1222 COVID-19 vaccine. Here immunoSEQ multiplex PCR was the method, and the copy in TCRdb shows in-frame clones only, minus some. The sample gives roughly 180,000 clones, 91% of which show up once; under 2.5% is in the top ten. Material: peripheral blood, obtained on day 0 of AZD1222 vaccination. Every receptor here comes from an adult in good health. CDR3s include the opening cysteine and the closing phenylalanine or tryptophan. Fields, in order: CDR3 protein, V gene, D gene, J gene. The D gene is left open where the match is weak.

cdr3_aa: CASSPLGPPLHF
v_call: TRBV7-2
d_call: NA
j_call: TRBJ1-6

cdr3_aa: CASSWGPGADQPQHF
v_call: TRBV5-6
d_call: NA
j_call: TRBJ1-5

cdr3_aa: CASSSSQSNEKLFF
v_call: TRBV6-6
d_call: NA
j_call: TRBJ1-4

cdr3_aa: CASSLSLTGNNGYTF
v_call: TRBV7-9
d_call: NA
j_call: TRBJ1-2

cdr3_aa: CASSSSMTGEGEQYF
v_call: TRBV11-2
d_call: NA
j_call: TRBJ2-7

cdr3_aa: CASSLSISPLHF
v_call: TRBV5-6
d_call: NA
j_call: TRBJ1-6

cdr3_aa: CASSPLGKSGGEQYF
v_call: TRBV4-1
d_call: NA
j_call: TRBJ2-7

cdr3_aa: CAIWTSGRSDTQYF
v_call: TRBV10-3
d_call: TRBD2
j_call: TRBJ2-3

cdr3_aa: CSVSEGGRNSDTQYF
v_call: TRBV29-1
d_call: TRBD2
j_call: TRBJ2-3

cdr3_aa: CASSSRTGATNEKLFF
v_call: TRBV7-2
d_call: TRBD1
j_call: TRBJ1-4

cdr3_aa: CASSSRGADTQYF
v_call: TRBV12-3/TRBV12-4
d_call: NA
j_call: TRBJ2-3

cdr3_aa: CASSLGVAGTVNYEQYF
v_call: TRBV7-9
d_call: NA
j_call: TRBJ2-7

cdr3_aa: CASKLAGVSQETQYF
v_call: TRBV2
d_call: TRBD2
j_call: TRBJ2-5

cdr3_aa: CAWGGSVQLAGSTDTQYF
v_call: TRBV30
d_call: TRBD2
j_call: TRBJ2-3

cdr3_aa: CASSHPPGLNSPLHF
v_call: TRBV18
d_call: NA
j_call: TRBJ1-6

cdr3_aa: CASSRWTSSTETQYF
v_call: TRBV5-1
d_call: TRBD2
j_call: TRBJ2-5

cdr3_aa: CAQYDERWFSYEQYF
v_call: TRBV7-7
d_call: NA
j_call: TRBJ2-7

cdr3_aa: CASSFSGFRGGENNQPQHF
v_call: TRBV28
d_call: NA
j_call: TRBJ1-5

cdr3_aa: CASSDRGRNTIYF
v_call: TRBV28
d_call: TRBD1
j_call: TRBJ1-3

cdr3_aa: CASSTEGISSYNEQFF
v_call: TRBV5-8
d_call: NA
j_call: TRBJ2-1

cdr3_aa: CASSLDTPSTDTQYF
v_call: TRBV7-9
d_call: NA
j_call: TRBJ2-3